These 30 T cell receptor beta chains share one sample of origin, sequenced in a study of post-analysis software for immune sequencing data. Antigens of these TCRs are unknown. Unique molecular identifiers were built into the TCR beta cDNA libraries. TCRdb reprocessed the PCR reads via MiXCR and lists one record per CDR3 protein. Among about 800,000 distinct CDR3 sequences listed, 30% were seen once. Study outcomes and limitations: The five TRBV segments detected at higher frequency in patients than in controls included TRBV5-6, TRBV5-1 and TRBV20-1.

Sequenced input: blood. The source is a girl aged 10 to 17 with multiple sclerosis.

For the CDR3, the DNA is TGTGCCAGCAGGCAAAGGAAGACAGGGGCGCAGGCCGGAAACACCATATATTTT. As protein: CASRQRKTGAQAGNTIYF. This sequence joins TRBV6-1 and TRBJ1-3; 8 bases line up with TRBD1. With V trimmed by 6 bases and J by 4 bases, 17 bases remained unmatched. Germline CDR1 MNHNS, CDR2 SASEGT. The CDR3 runs 18 residues.

In its sample, this clonotype was seen a few times. The chain carries TRBV7-9 and TRBJ2-1, with D possibly TRBD2 on 6 matching bases. The CDR3 length is 16 residues. Germline V lookup: CDR1 SEHNR, CDR2 FQNEAQ (reference sequence). The DNA for the CDR3 is TGTGCAAGCCTTTGGACGAGGAGGGGATTAGGTGGAGAGCAGTTCTTC. It specifies CASLWTRRGLGGEQFF.

This clonotype was observed at least ten times. The chain recombines TRBV7-2 with TRBJ2-7; 9 bases fit TRBD1. The CDR3 length is 14 residues. The V and J ends lost 4 bases and 2 bases, in that order; junction bases with no gene match: 3. Germline V gene data show CDR1 as SGHTA and CDR2 as FQGNSA. The CDR3 sequence: CASSSGTGPYEQYF. In DNA form, the CDR3 reads TGTGCCAGCAGCTCTGGGACAGGGCCCTACGAGCAGTACTTC.

The genes are TRBV14 and TRBJ1-5; TRBD1 aligns across 8 bases. The trim removed 2 bases at V and 0 bases at J, leaving 9 bases unmatched. The CDR3 runs to 18 residues. Germline assignment: CDR1 SGHDN and CDR2 FVKESK. DNA for the CDR3: TGTGCCAGCAGCCAAATTGGGACAGGAGTGTATAGCAATCAGCCCCAGCATTTT. Its protein is CASSQIGTGVYSNQPQHF.

The rearrangement links TRBV6-1 to TRBJ1-1; D unclear. This CDR3 comprises 13 residues. Trimming stripped 6 bases from V and 1 base from J, with 9 bases between. Per the germline V gene, CDR1 is MNHNS and CDR2 is SASEGT. CDR3 protein: CASSVDKNTEAFF. CDR3 in DNA: TGTGCCAGCAGCGTTGACAAGAACACTGAAGCTTTCTTT.

This chain joins TRBV9 and TRBJ2-4; D is possibly TRBD1 or TRBD2 (5 bases each). The end of the DNA aligns better with TRBJ2-7, so the J call may be wrong. The length of the CDR3 is 13 residues. Germline CDR1 SGDLS, CDR2 YYNGEE. CDR3 region: CASSVAEGREQYF. Here the CDR3 DNA reads TGTGCCAGCAGCGTAGCCGAGGGGCGCGAGCAGTACTTC.

This clonotype was seen a few times. The chain joins TRBV4-3 to TRBJ1-1, with D hard to call. CDR3 length: 13 amino acids. V was pared by 4 bases and J by 11 bases, with 17 bases between. Germline V gene sequence: CDR1 LGHNA, CDR2 YSLEER. The CDR3 sequence is CASSPRMRVLAFF. The CDR3 region has the DNA TGCGCCAGCAGCCCAAGAATGCGGGTTTTGGCTTTCTTT.

This clonotype was observed a few times. J is TRBJ2-7 and V is TRBV3-1; 7 positions agree with TRBD1. This CDR3 comprises 16 residues. With V trimmed by 0 bases and J by 5 bases, 10 bases remained unmatched. Per germline, CDR1 LGHDT and CDR2 YNNKEL (reference sequence). CDR3 coding DNA: TGTGCCAGCAGCCAAGATTCGAAGACAGGGTACCACGAGCAGTACTTC. It specifies CASSQDSKTGYHEQYF.

The table lists this clonotype with a few counts. The chain is built from TRBV4-3 and TRBJ2-1; 9 bases map to TRBD2. From germline, CDR1 is LGHNA and CDR2 YSLEER. Trimming took 0 bases from V and 2 from J; bases not matched to a gene: 2. The CDR3 has 16 residues. The CDR3 loop reads CASSQEREGAYNEQFF. CDR3 coding DNA: TGCGCCAGCAGCCAAGAGCGGGAGGGCGCCTACAATGAGCAGTTCTTC.

Comments on this clonotype: Relative to the germline gene, one junction end is altered; a read error may explain this. The J gene is TRBJ2-5, the V gene TRBV9; tentative D call: TRBD2 (6 bases). The CDR3 contains 14 residues. Germline V CDR1 and CDR2: SGDLS, YYNGEE. The CDR3: CASGVVSSGETQYF. CDR3 sequence (DNA): TGTGCCAGCGGCGTAGTCAGCAGCGGGGAGACCCAGTACTTC. Full variable domain (rest looked up from reference TRBV9 and TRBJ2-5): DSGVTQTPKHLITATGQRVTLRCSPRSGDLSVYWYQQSLDQGLQFLIQYYNGEERAKGNILERFSAQQFPDLHSELNLSSLELGDSALYFCASGVVSSGETQYFGPGTRLLVL.

This clonotype was seen a few times. The V call is TRBV28, the J call TRBJ2-1; 7 nucleotides agree with TRBD1. The trim removed 3 bases at V and 8 bases at J, leaving 4 bases unmatched. CDR1 is MDHEN, CDR2 SYDVKM, per germline. The CDR3 is 13 amino acids. As DNA, the CDR3 is TGTGCCAGCAGTTTCCCGGGACAGCATGAGCAGTTCTTC. Translating it yields CASSFPGQHEQFF.

This clonotype was found a few times. The chain has TRBV7-2 and TRBJ2-7; no reliable D call. V was trimmed by 5 bases and J by 6 bases, leaving 11 bases between them. Per germline, CDR1 SGHTA and CDR2 FQGNSA. CDR3 size: 12 residues. CDR3 loop: CASSHATGEQYF. The CDR3 nucleotides are TGTGCCAGCAGCCACGCGACCGGCGAGCAGTACTTC.

This rearrangement joins TRBV6-1 to TRBJ2-3; D not resolved. V was clipped by 6 bases and J by 2 bases, with 21 bases between them. Germline CDR1 is MNHNS and CDR2 is SASEGT. This CDR3 has 17 residues. The CDR3 nucleotides read TGTGCCAGCAGCTCATTCCCAGACCAAGCCCACACAGATACGCAGTATTTT. Protein sequence: CASSSFPDQAHTDTQYF.

This clonotype was detected a few times. For the CDR3, the DNA is TGTGCCAGCAGCTTAGTTGGGACAGGGAAAGAGACCCAGTACTTC. Amino acid sequence: CASSLVGTGKETQYF. The chain couples TRBV7-6 to TRBJ2-7; 9 bases are a match to TRBD1. The J call may be in error: the DNA end matches TRBJ2-5 better. CDR1 and CDR2 from the germline V gene are SGHVS and FNYEAQ. The CDR3 runs to 15 residues.

The chain combines TRBV5-1 with TRBJ2-2, with TRBD1 identical over 12 bases. V lost 6 bases, J lost 7 bases, and 10 bases stayed unmatched. The CDR3 extends over 16 amino acids. CDR1 is SGHRS, CDR2 YFSETQ, per germline. The CDR3 spells CASTPRDRGHNGELFF. CDR3 in DNA: TGCGCCAGCACCCCGCGGGACAGGGGGCATAACGGGGAGCTGTTTTTT.

This clonotype was recorded a few times. The chain uses TRBV7-9 and TRBJ2-2; 8 bases align to TRBD1. The CDR3 runs 15 residues. The J segment lost 1 base and the V segment lost 4 bases, leaving 2 bases of the junction unmatched. CDR1 is SEHNR, CDR2 FQNEAQ, per germline (reference sequence). The CDR3 spells CASSSGTGNTGELFF. For the CDR3, the DNA is TGTGCCAGCAGCTCCGGGACAGGGAACACCGGGGAGCTGTTTTTT.

The chain uses TRBV6-4 and TRBJ2-1, with TRBD1 identical over 10 bases. This CDR3 comprises 16 residues. The ends lost 4 bases at V and 8 bases at J; junction bases unmatched: 11. Germline V CDR1 and CDR2: MRHNA, SNTAGT. This CDR3 is CASSGSVGTGDHEQFF. The CDR3, as DNA: TGTGCCAGCAGTGGCTCTGTCGGGACAGGGGACCATGAGCAGTTCTTC.

This chain joins TRBV6-1 and TRBJ2-3, with TRBD2 matching 10 bases. J gave up 0 bases and V 6 bases, and 6 bases lay outside the gene matches. The CDR3 runs 16 residues. Germline CDR1 reads MNHNS; CDR2 reads SASEGT. DNA of the CDR3: TGTGCCAGCAGCGTCGAAGCGGGGGGGAGCACAGATACGCAGTATTTT. Its translation is CASSVEAGGSTDTQYF.

The count of this clonotype is one. This rearrangement joins TRBV10-3 to TRBJ2-5; no reliable D call. Germline V lookup: CDR1 ENHRY, CDR2 SYGVKD. Trimming cost V 4 bases and J 4 bases, with 10 bases left between them. CDR3 length: 13 residues. CDR3: CAISGLDGETQYF. The CDR3 nucleotides are TGTGCCATCAGTGGACTGGACGGAGAGACCCAGTACTTC.

CDR3 DNA: TGTGCCAGCAGCTTAAGGGCGTCAGCGCGTGGGGAGACCCAGTACTTC. Protein: CASSLRASARGETQYF. The genes are TRBV7-2 and TRBJ2-5; D not certain. Germline V gene sequence: CDR1 SGHTA, CDR2 FQGNSA. Trimming shortened V by 2 bases and J by 5 bases, and 18 bases separated the two germline ends. This CDR3 region has 16 residues.

In this sample, this clonotype turned up a few times. This rearrangement joins TRBV7-2 to TRBJ2-5; no definite D call. Germline CDR1 and CDR2: SGHTA and FQGNSA. This CDR3 has 16 residues. The V gene lost 3 bases and the J gene lost 5 bases, with 19 bases spanning the gap. Here the CDR3 DNA reads TGTGCCAGCAGCTTTCGTATCAGAACGGTGGTCGAGACCCAGTACTTC. Its translation: CASSFRIRTVVETQYF.

V usage is TRBV5-1 and J usage is TRBJ2-3; 8 nucleotides align to TRBD2. Trimming took 1 base from V and 5 from J; bases not matched to a gene: 6. Germline values: CDR1 SGHRS, CDR2 YFSETQ. There are 15 residues in the CDR3. The CDR3 loop is CASSLNGGGLDTQYF. The CDR3 DNA reads as TGCGCCAGCAGCTTGAATGGCGGGGGGCTAGATACGCAGTATTTT.

The chain is built from TRBV19 and TRBJ1-4; D is ambiguous. With 3 bases removed from V and 4 bases from J, the gap between germline ends came to 3 bases. This CDR3 comprises 12 residues. Germline CDR1 reads LNHDA; CDR2 reads SQIVND (reference sequence). The DNA of the CDR3 is TGTGCCAGTAGTATGGTTAATGAAAAACTGTTTTTT. Its translation: CASSMVNEKLFF.

This chain joins TRBV28 and TRBJ2-4, with 9 bases aligning to TRBD1. From germline, CDR1 is MDHEN and CDR2 SYDVKM. This CDR3 has 16 amino acids. The junction had 16 bases not matched to a gene; V was cut back by 3 bases and J by 13 bases. CDR3 DNA sequence: TGTGCCAGCAGTTTTGGGACAGGGATCAGCTCCTACAAGCAGTACTTC. Translation gives CASSFGTGISSYKQYF.

This clonotype has only a few counts. The chain joins TRBV28 to TRBJ2-5; D is unclear. CDR1 is MDHEN, CDR2 SYDVKM, per germline. The CDR3 covers 13 residues. V lost 10 bases to trimming and J lost 1 base, with 13 bases between them. The DNA of the CDR3 is TGTGCCACCATTGAGGCTTTCCAAGAGACCCAGTACTTC. It specifies CATIEAFQETQYF.

The V call is TRBV18, the J call TRBJ1-5; D is possibly TRBD1 (5 bases). The CDR3 length is 14 residues. Between the trimmed V and J ends, which lost 3 bases and 2 bases, there was a span of 8 bases. CDR1 and CDR2 (germline): KGHSH, LQKENI. CDR3 in DNA: TGTGCCAGCTCACCGGAGGGGCGCAATCAGCCCCAGCATTTT. Amino acids: CASSPEGRNQPQHF.

This clonotype was detected only a few times. V usage is TRBV20-1 and J usage is TRBJ2-6; weak D call: TRBD2 (5 bases). V lost 6 bases and J lost 2, with 11 bases in between. The germline gives CDR1 DFQATT, CDR2 SNEGSKA (reference sequence). The CDR3 runs 14 residues. The CDR3 sequence is CSARTGAGANVLTF. CDR3 nucleotide sequence: TGCAGTGCGAGGACCGGGGCTGGGGCCAACGTCCTGACTTTC.

CDR3 in amino acids: CASSPGVYSNQPQHF. As DNA, the CDR3 is TGCGCCAGCAGCCCGGGAGTTTATAGCAATCAGCCCCAGCATTTT. The genes are TRBV5-1 and TRBJ1-5, with D uncertain. The CDR3 loop spans 15 amino acids. Trimming left V 4 bases short and J 0 bases short, with 11 bases between. From germline, CDR1 is SGHRS and CDR2 YFSETQ.

The sample holds many counts of this clonotype. The chain links TRBV10-3 to TRBJ2-1; TRBD2 matches 16 bases. The CDR3 extends over 15 amino acids. The germline V gene encodes CDR1 ENHRY and CDR2 SYGVKD. The J segment lost 8 bases and the V segment lost 5 bases, leaving 3 bases of the junction unmatched. CDR3 sequence reads: CAISPGLAGGDEQFF. The CDR3 bases are TGTGCCATCAGTCCGGGACTAGCGGGGGGGGATGAGCAGTTCTTC.

V gene TRBV5-1 combines with J gene TRBJ2-6; 10 positions match TRBD1. V was pared by 4 bases and J by 1 base, with 11 bases of the junction left unmatched. The CDR3 sequence is 19 residues long. The germline CDR1 and CDR2 sequences are SGHRS and YFSETQ. The CDR3 DNA reads TGCGCCAGCAGCCCCCCTTGGGACAGGGGTCTATCTGGGGCCAACGTCCTGACTTTC. Its protein is CASSPPWDRGLSGANVLTF.